This T cell receptor beta chain was identified during a study of blood T cell repertoires in COVID-19. About the research overall: COVID-19 samples collected from the United States, Italy and Spain covered acute and convalescent phases. The analysed material was cDNA or gDNA that came from T cells, B-cell-depleted T cells, or PBMCs.

Some clones are missing from TCRdb's copy, which holds only in-frame ones; the method was immunoSEQ multiplex PCR. This table has 150,000 to 200,000 clones, roughly 84% appearing once. This CDR3 is 14 amino acids long. Germline loops: CDR1 SGDLS, CDR2 YYNGEE. V lost 3 bases and J 10 bases, leaving 14 bases between the germline ends. The chain couples TRBV9 to TRBJ1-6; possibly TRBD1 for D (5 bases). The sequenced sample consisted of peripheral blood. This clonotype was obtained from a woman in her forties with COVID-19, enrolled during active disease. CDR3 DNA sequence: TGTGCCAGCAGCGCTGGGGGGGATGGCTCACCCCTCCACTTT. The encoded protein is CASSAGGDGSPLHF.